The 3 T cell receptor beta chains reported below all come from one sample, sequenced in a study of identifying expanded T cells in peripheral blood. Profiling relied on immunoSEQ multiplex PCR, and the TCRdb table lists in-frame clones only, not all of them. The table includes approximately 90,000 clones, about 90% detected once. The sequencing sample was made of blood. These TCRs come from a person between 18 and 75 years old in good health.

The V call is TRBV7-9, the J call TRBJ2-2; D is unclear. This CDR3 has 15 residues. Per germline, CDR1 SEHNR and CDR2 FQNEAQ (reference sequence). V lost 3 bases, J lost 6 bases, and 14 bases lay in between. The CDR3 loop reads CASSFLIGSSGELFF. The CDR3 DNA follows: TGTGCCAGCAGCTTTCTCATAGGTAGTTCCGGGGAGCTGTTTTTT.

The chain couples TRBV7-2 to TRBJ2-7; 10 bases match TRBD1. The length of the CDR3 is 13 residues. Germline lookup yields CDR1 SGHTA and CDR2 FQGNSA. Losses at the gene ends were 8 bases for V and 2 bases for J; bases not matched to a gene: 3. CDR3 loop: CASRGQGAYEQYF. CDR3 nucleotide sequence: TGTGCCAGCCGAGGACAGGGGGCCTACGAGCAGTACTTC.

This clone was picked up one time. The V gene is TRBV11-2, the J gene TRBJ1-1; no reliable D call. V was pared by 4 bases and J by 5 bases, with 11 bases between. Germline assignment: CDR1 SGHAT and CDR2 FQNNGV. The CDR3 covers 13 residues. The CDR3 DNA is TGTGCCAGCAGCTCTTTACGAAGAACTGAAGCTTTCTTT. Translated, it gives CASSSLRRTEAFF.